This T cell receptor beta chain was identified during a study of human T cells and chemical hapten exposure (dated by TCRdb to the early 2020s). Study-level background: For sensitization, 2% DPC in acetone was applied to an approximately 2 cm by approximately 2 cm area of upper inner arm skin. Throughout the study period of 20 to 30 weeks, patients also received therapeutic DPC doses to the scalp every week. Patch testing on the upper back used Finn chambers containing 0.01% DPC, with scoring done after 6 days according to International Contact Dermatitis Research Group standards. Alopecia areata with under or over 50% scalp involvement, alopecia totalis and alopecia universalis were represented in the patient cohort, which was mostly female. Libraries were pooled for sequencing, and per-sample TCR yields varied mainly because of small differences in library volumes within the pool. Peripheral blood TCR repertoire changes were tracked in vivo in alopecia patients during primary and secondary sensitization to the hapten diphenylcyclopropenone (DPC). Blood samples were taken from patients before sensitization (week 0) and at 2, 6 and about 24 weeks after DPC sensitization. For TCR sequencing, blood came from about 29 alopecia patients at anywhere from one to four time points (pre-sensitization, 2, 6 and 24 weeks). General study outcomes and caveats: Compared with pre-sensitization or healthy control sets, expanded TCRs formed significantly more large CDR3 similarity clusters, which is consistent with antigen-driven responses. Patch test score was positively correlated with the number of PT1 expanded TCRs, with significance at thresholds 8, 16 and 32 but not at 4. Because all patients had alopecia, a presumed autoimmune disease, the immune response of the patients might differ from that of healthy individuals. No change with DPC sensitization was found in the number of TCRs above 1 in 1000 frequency, and no evidence of global repertoire structure alterations was found. Repeated subsampling changed both the strength of the expansion versus patch-test correlation and the threshold at which the correlation became significant.

This clonotype was found a few times. No antigen is known for it. Within one base of it there is no much larger clone, and no base qualities were kept. The time point label, read with the paper, signifies: pre-sensitization, week 0. What this sample's treatment or condition label stands for: therapeutic diphenylcyclopropenone sensitization with weekly scalp DPC. At each patch-test visit, blood was drawn before the patch test was applied. Patients were eligible if aged 18 to 70, diagnosed with alopecia and judged suitable for DPC therapy, and pregnant patients were excluded. Total RNA was isolated from unfractionated whole blood collected in Tempus Blood RNA tubes. The library was built by means of RACE. Sequencing used a NextSeq 500. Library preparation attached unique molecular identifiers to individual cDNA molecules for quantitative, reproducible TCR counting. From each blood RNA sample, both TCR alpha and TCR beta chains were sequenced. From the authors' description of their analysis: A median of around 100,000 TCRs per sample was observed, with a range of 23,224 to 690,600. The Decombinator software suite was used to annotate the V, J and CDR3 of the TCR reads. For PS versus PT1 abundance plots, all samples were subsampled to the same number of TCRs (28,000). Expanded TCRs were defined as absent before sensitization and observed at least eight times at the 2-week time point. The public reads were quality trimmed at Q25 with fastp and then assembled into clones with MiXCR by TCRdb, keeping productive beta chains. Each CDR3 protein gets just one entry, which takes the most common genes and DNA from the rows behind it. TCRdb's processing, not the study's, gives the V and J calls here. The sample includes more than 250,000 distinct CDR3 sequences, with approximately 8.6% observed a single time. About 2.1% of the sample is held by the ten biggest clonotypes.

V is clipped by 5 bases and J by 17 bases, and the sequence between their germline boundaries is 13 bases long. Reading the germline V gene gives CDR1 MDHEN and CDR2 SYDVKM. The cysteine opens and the phenylalanine closes a CDR3 of 11 amino acids. The sequence is cut down to CDR3 DNA, 33 bases in frame from base 1. The sequence came from a woman between 40 and 55 years old with alopecia areata. Some clones in this sample may be carry-over from other donors' samples. Recombination linked TRBV28 to TRBJ1-6; the D gene is perhaps TRBD1, from 5 matching bases. Sequences were derived from whole blood, sampled in connection with sensitization to the hapten diphenylcyclopropenone (DPC). DNA sequence: TGTGCCAGCAGTCCGGGACTGGTTATCCACTTT. This translates into CASSPGLVIHF.